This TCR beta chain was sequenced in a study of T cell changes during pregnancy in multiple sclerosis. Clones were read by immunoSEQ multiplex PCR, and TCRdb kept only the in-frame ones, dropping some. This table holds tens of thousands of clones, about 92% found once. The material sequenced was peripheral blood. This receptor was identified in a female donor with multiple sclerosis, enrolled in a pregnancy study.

The CDR3 sequence: CAWRMGQGAGEQYF. CDR3 DNA: TGTGCCTGGAGGATGGGACAGGGGGCAGGGGAGCAGTACTTC. The chain combines TRBV30 with TRBJ2-5, with 12 bases that match TRBD1. Germline values: CDR1 GTSNPN, CDR2 SVGIG (reference sequence). Unmatched junction bases numbered 10, after V lost 3 bases and J lost 11 bases. The CDR3 sequence is 14 residues long.